This TCR beta chain is from a study of T cell changes during pregnancy in multiple sclerosis (dated by TCRdb to about 2019). In the study overall: In women with multiple sclerosis, the researchers looked at how the T cell repertoire shifted as pregnancy progressed.

The method was the immunoSEQ multiplex PCR assay. Sourced from immuneACCESS, this table was stored by TCRdb with only in-frame sequences that have V and J called. A share of the clones is absent; for the studies checked, an unresolved V gene accounts for under half, and the remainder has no known explanation. The sample profile shows 55,000 to 65,000 clones; 90% to 95% of them were found once. 3% to 3.5% of the sample lies in the top ten. From its cysteine to its phenylalanine, the CDR3 spans 13 amino acids. This entry keeps only the CDR3 DNA: 39 bases, framed from base 1. Taken from the germline V gene, the CDR1 and CDR2 loops are SNHLY and FYNNEI. V is trimmed back by 8 bases and J by 0 bases, and the junction contains 4 bases that no gene match accounts for. Of note for this clone: Its antigen target is currently unknown. No per-base quality is available; no much larger clone lies one base away.

The sequencing here drew on CD8+ T cells from peripheral blood mononuclear cells, taken in the third trimester of pregnancy. This clonotype was sampled from a female donor with multiple sclerosis, enrolled in a pregnancy study. The chain is assembled from TRBV2 and TRBJ2-7; 7 bases in the junction line up with TRBD2. For the CDR3, the sequence is CASSGTNSYEQYF. Here is the DNA: TGTGCCAGCTCCGGGACTAACTCCTACGAGCAGTACTTC.